Here is one TCR beta chain with its context. Its antigen remains undetermined. Base qualities are missing; no much larger clone stands one base away. This specimen belongs to a study of T cells in Graves' hyperthyroidism and ophthalmopathy (dated by TCRdb to the late 2010s). Context from the whole study: Peripheral blood was sampled at the time of initial diagnosis, prior to any treatment. A discovery cohort of roughly 100 patients, 43 with Graves' ophthalmopathy and 55 to 60 with stable Graves' hyperthyroidism, was used to find distinguishing TCR V-J signatures. Prospective prediction of ophthalmopathy was tested in an independent validation cohort consisting of some 20 hyperthyroidism patients and some 17 patients who later progressed to ophthalmopathy. For training and testing, the 100 or so patients in the discovery cohort were randomly divided in a 7:3 ratio. The study also compared thyroid tissue and blood T-cell repertoires from a handful of Graves' hyperthyroidism patients. Following sampling, methimazole starting at 30 mg daily was given to hyperthyroidism patients, and high-dose intravenous methylprednisolone was given to ophthalmopathy patients. The paper describes TCR Vbeta CDR3 sequencing of about 140 peripheral blood samples, made up of some 40 ophthalmopathy patients, 70 to 75 hyperthyroidism patients and 17 progressor patients.

CDR1 and CDR2, looked up from the germline V gene (reference sequence), are GTSNPN and SVGIG. The CDR3 starts with the cysteine, ends with the phenylalanine, and has 15 residues. Left in the record is the CDR3 DNA by itself, 45 bases read in frame from the first base. Trimming costs V 1 base and J 0 bases, and their ends lie 11 bases apart. TCR beta CDR3 regions were amplified from RNA transcripts. A first-round RT-PCR of the TCR CDR3 used the HTBI primer set with the Qiagen OneStep RT-PCR kit. Libraries were constructed in a second round of multiplex PCR, after which size selection and purification were performed. Sequencing of the libraries was done on an Illumina HiSeq2000 using paired-end 100 bp reads. The authors' analysis ran thus. SOAPnuke was used to process the raw data, with reads discarded if the reads contained adapters or uncalled bases, had a mean Phred below 15, or lacked an exact constant-primer or identifier match. High-quality paired reads were merged with COPE v1.2.5, and unique nucleotide sequences were defined as clonotypes. MiTCR v1.1 was used to align the clonotypes against IMGT TRBV, TRBD and TRBJ reference segments. Only V-J combinations with frequency above 0.0001, covering 99% to 99.2% of repertoires, were analysed. A TCS score was defined as the ratio of F50 (clonal expansion) to E x V (chaos), with BLOSUM62-based TCRdist applied between CDR3 peptides within each V-J. Welch's t-statistics and random forest reduced several hundred V-J features to 10 to 15, which were used in a naive Bayes classifier (R e1071). TCRdb passed the public sequencing reads through fastp at Q25 and MiXCR, retaining productive beta sequences. Every distinct CDR3 protein forms one entry, paired with its most common genes and DNA. The V and J calls were determined by TCRdb, not by the authors. The sample table contains approximately 600,000 distinct CDR3 sequences; only one count was recorded for less than 25% of them. The ten largest account for 34% of the sample.

Ophthalmopathy patients had moderately to severely active disease, Clinical Activity Score of at least 3, NOSPECS grade of at least 4, and duration under 3 months. The study excluded patients with uncontrolled infections, other autoimmune diseases, pregnancy or lactation. Diagnoses were based on clinical symptoms, serum thyroxine and TRAb, thyroid ultrasound and orbital computed tomography. PBMCs were isolated from about 10 ml of fresh peripheral blood by Ficoll-Paque density gradient centrifugation. Total RNA was extracted using Trizol reagent, and RNA quality was assessed on an Agilent 2100 Bioanalyzer. Beyond this particular receptor, the publication reports: Most expanded thyroid clonotypes (frequency above 0.001) were also detected in blood, suggesting blood repertoires may reflect thyroid immune responses. In validation, progression to ophthalmopathy was predicted by the model with nearly 71% sensitivity and roughly 72% specificity, a median of approximately 6.5 months before onset. Sample size was not statistically predetermined, and blinding of investigators to group allocation was not performed. In cross-validation, a model built on a 13 V-J signature told ophthalmopathy apart from stable hyperthyroidism with 85% to 90% sensitivity and 81% to 82% specificity, and in testing the same model reached 80%/75%.

The V and J genes are TRBV30 and TRBJ2-3; the D gene is unclear. The sequencing sample was made of blood. This TCR came from a man aged 30-40 years with Graves' ophthalmopathy. The encoded CDR3 is CAWSELLPSTDTQYF. Read as DNA, the sequence is TGTGCCTGGAGTGAACTACTACCCAGCACAGATACGCAGTATTTT.